The rows below give T cell receptor beta chains drawn from one sample of a study of T cells in Graves' hyperthyroidism and ophthalmopathy. MiXCR, applied by TCRdb to the multiplex PCR reads, yields one record per CDR3 protein. The table has 450,000 to 600,000 distinct CDR3 sequences, 12% to 15% seen once. The sequenced sample was blood. The receptor source for this set is a woman aged 40 to 49 with Graves' hyperthyroidism. CDR3s include the opening cysteine and the closing phenylalanine or tryptophan.

>TRBJ1-5|TRBV11-2|15
CASSLGGQKNQPQHF
>TRBJ2-7|TRBV27|15
CASSLEGLDSYEQYF
>TRBJ2-1|TRBV27|15
CASSPGTSGSSTQFF
>TRBJ2-7|TRBV3-1|13
CASSPPLKGEQYF
>TRBJ1-5|TRBV24-1|13
CATSDSLNQPQHF
>TRBJ2-3|TRBV12-3/TRBV12-4|15
CASSFGATFTDTQYF
>TRBJ2-3|TRBV7-2|16
CASSLALQYRTDTQYF
>TRBJ2-2|TRBV7-3|16
CASSSQREGNTGELFF
>TRBJ1-2|TRBV28|13
CASSSLTGQGYTF
>TRBJ1-2|TRBV29-1|11
CSDTQGYGYTF
>TRBJ2-2|TRBV7-2|17
CASSLLGIGVNTGELFF
>TRBJ1-1|TRBV11-2|15
CASSLERQGGSEAFF
>TRBJ2-5|TRBV4-1|15
CASSLRVAAQETQYF
>TRBJ2-7|TRBV7-9|17
CASSFGLAGEGSYEQYF
>TRBJ2-7|TRBV18|14
CASSPTRQAYEQYF
>TRBJ1-5|TRBV6-1|13
CASSGGRGVAQHF
>TRBJ2-7|TRBV20-1|15
CSARILQGFSYEQYF
>TRBJ1-5|TRBV27|13
CASRASSNQPQHF
>TRBJ2-3|TRBV11-2|14
CASSLGYSTDTQYF
>TRBJ2-7|TRBV10-3|14
CAISEVRITYEQYF
>TRBJ1-6|TRBV3-1|15
CASSQSWTGTSPLHF
>TRBJ1-1|TRBV7-9|17
CASSPSPGQGMNTEAFF
>TRBJ1-1|TRBV19|15
CASSNLPGENTEAFF
>TRBJ2-5|TRBV19|14
CASSMGQGQETQYF
>TRBJ2-5|TRBV2|16
CASSEAQVMDKETQYF
>TRBJ2-7|TRBV20-1|15
CSARVGSKLGDEQYF
>TRBJ1-5|TRBV6-5|16
CASSSRDTGRITPQHF
>TRBJ1-4|TRBV2|16
CASSEVGTGFKEKLFF
>TRBJ2-5|TRBV2|15
CASSSLGVRGETQYF
>TRBJ2-7|TRBV2|16
CASSEKGGRGVDEQYF
>TRBJ2-7|TRBV7-2|15
CASSLQGTVNYEQYF
>TRBJ1-6|TRBV5-1|14
CASSFGQAESPLHF
>TRBJ2-2|TRBV7-3|14
CASSLTSRTGELFF
>TRBJ2-7|TRBV6-2/TRBV6-3|14
CASSRATSAYEQYF
>TRBJ2-7|TRBV28|16
CASSFGGGGYSYEQYF
>TRBJ2-7|TRBV5-1|16
CASSSLGGDREHEQYF
>TRBJ1-2|TRBV18|14
CASSLLPRGEGYTF
>TRBJ2-2|TRBV24-1|18
CATSDSAWGVPFTGELFF
>TRBJ1-1|TRBV18|13
CASSPIVNTEAFF
>TRBJ2-2|TRBV6-2/TRBV6-3|15
CASSYGWGLNGELFF
>TRBJ2-7|TRBV20-1|14
CSARDRDRSYEQYF
>TRBJ1-6|TRBV28|14
CASSIPASNSPLHF
>TRBJ2-1|TRBV2|14
CASSGIADDQEQFF
>TRBJ2-7|TRBV20-1|13
CSANSGGSYEQYF
>TRBJ2-2|TRBV5-1|15
CASSQVSLGTGELFF